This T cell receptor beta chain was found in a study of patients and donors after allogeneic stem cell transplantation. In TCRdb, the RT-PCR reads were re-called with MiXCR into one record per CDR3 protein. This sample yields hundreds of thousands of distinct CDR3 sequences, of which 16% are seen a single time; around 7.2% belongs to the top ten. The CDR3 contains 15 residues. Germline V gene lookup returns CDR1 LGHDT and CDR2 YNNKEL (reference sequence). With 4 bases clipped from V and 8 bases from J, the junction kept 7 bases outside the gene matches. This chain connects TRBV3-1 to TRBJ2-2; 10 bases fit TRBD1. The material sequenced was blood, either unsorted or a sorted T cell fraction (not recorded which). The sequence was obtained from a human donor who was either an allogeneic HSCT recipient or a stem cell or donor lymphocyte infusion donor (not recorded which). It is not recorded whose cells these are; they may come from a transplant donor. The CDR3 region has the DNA TGTGCCAGCAGCCGGTGGACAGGGGGAACTGGGGAGCTGTTTTTT. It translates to CASSRWTGGTGELFF. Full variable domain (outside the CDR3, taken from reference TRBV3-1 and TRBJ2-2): DTAVSQTPKYLVTQMGNDKSIKCEQNLGHDTMYWYKQDSKKFLKIMFSYNNKELIINETVPNRFSPKSPDKAHLNLHINSLELGDSAVYFCASSRWTGGTGELFFGEGSRLTVL.